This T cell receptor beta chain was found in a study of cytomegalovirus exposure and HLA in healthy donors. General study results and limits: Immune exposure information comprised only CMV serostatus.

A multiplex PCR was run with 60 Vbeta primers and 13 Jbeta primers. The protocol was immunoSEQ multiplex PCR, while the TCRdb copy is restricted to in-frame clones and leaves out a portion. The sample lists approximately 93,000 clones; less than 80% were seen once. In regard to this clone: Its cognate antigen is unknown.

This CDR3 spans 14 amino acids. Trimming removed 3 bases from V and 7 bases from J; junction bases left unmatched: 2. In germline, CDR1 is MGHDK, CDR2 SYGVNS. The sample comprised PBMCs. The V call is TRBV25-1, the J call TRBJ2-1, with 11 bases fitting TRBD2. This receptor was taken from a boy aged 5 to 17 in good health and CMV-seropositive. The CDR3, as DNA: TGTGCCAGCAGTGAGACTAGCGGGAAGAATGAGCAGTTCTTC. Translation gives CASSETSGKNEQFF.